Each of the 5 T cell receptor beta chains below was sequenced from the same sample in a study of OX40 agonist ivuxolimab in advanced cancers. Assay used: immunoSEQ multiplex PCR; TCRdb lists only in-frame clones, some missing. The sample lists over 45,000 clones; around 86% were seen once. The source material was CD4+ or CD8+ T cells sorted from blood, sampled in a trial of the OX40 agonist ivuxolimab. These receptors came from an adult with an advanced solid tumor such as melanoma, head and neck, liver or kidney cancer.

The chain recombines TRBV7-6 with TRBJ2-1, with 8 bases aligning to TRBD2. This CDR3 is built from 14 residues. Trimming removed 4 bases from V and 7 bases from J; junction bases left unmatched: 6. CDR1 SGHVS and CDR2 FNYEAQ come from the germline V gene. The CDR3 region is CASSSGLDQNEQFF. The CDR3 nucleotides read TGTGCCAGCAGCTCGGGACTAGACCAGAATGAGCAGTTCTTC.

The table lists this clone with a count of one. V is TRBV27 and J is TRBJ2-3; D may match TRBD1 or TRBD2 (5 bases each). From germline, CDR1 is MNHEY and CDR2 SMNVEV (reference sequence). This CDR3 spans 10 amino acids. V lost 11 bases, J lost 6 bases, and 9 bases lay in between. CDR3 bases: TGTGCCTCATGGGGGGATACGCAGTATTTT. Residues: CASWGDTQYF.

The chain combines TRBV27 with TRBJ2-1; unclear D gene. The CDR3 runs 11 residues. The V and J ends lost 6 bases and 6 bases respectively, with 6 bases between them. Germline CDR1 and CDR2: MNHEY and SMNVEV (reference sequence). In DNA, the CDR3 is TGTGCCAGCAGCAAAGGCAATGAGCAGTTCTTC. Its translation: CASSKGNEQFF.

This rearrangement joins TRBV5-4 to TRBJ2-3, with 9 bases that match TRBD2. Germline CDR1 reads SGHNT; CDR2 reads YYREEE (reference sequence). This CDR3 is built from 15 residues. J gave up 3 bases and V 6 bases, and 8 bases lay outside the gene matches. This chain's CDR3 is CASTRASGNTDTQYF. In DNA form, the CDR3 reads TGTGCCAGCACCCGTGCTAGCGGGAATACAGATACGCAGTATTTT.

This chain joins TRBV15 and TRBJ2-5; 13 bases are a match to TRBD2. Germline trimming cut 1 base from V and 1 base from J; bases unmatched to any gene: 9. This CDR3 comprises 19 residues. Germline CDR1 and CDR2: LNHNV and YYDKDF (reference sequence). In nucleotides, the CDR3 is TGTGCCACCAGCAGAGGAGGGCGAGGACTAGCGGGGGCCCAAGAGACCCAGTACTTC. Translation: CATSRGGRGLAGAQETQYF.